The rows below give T cell receptor beta chains drawn from one sample of a study of T cell repertoires in ileal Crohn's disease. Libraries were prepared by immunoSEQ multiplex PCR; TCRdb keeps only in-frame clonotypes and omits some of them. The sample records about 8,000 clones, 85% being singletons. Sequences were obtained from ileal tissue. These receptor sequences come from an adult with Crohn's disease. CDR3s include the opening cysteine and the closing phenylalanine or tryptophan. D genes are given only for firm matches. Some rows have no size entry. The others give once, few or many, or a class for an expanded clone.

J gene | D gene | V gene | clone size | CDR3 DNA | CDR3 protein
TRBJ1-5 | TRBD1 | TRBV7-2 | NA | TGTGCCAGCAGCCGAGGACAGGATCAGCCCCAGCATTTT | CASSRGQDQPQHF
TRBJ1-5 | NA | TRBV27 | NA | TGTGCCAGCAGTTTATATCGCGATCCCGGTGGGGTATATCAGCCCCAGCATTTT | CASSLYRDPGGVYQPQHF
TRBJ2-7 | NA | TRBV11-2 | NA | TGTGCCAGCAGCTCCCTCCCAGACGAGCAGTACTTC | CASSSLPDEQYF
TRBJ1-5 | NA | TRBV18 | NA | TGTGCCAGCTCACCAGACGATCAGCCCCAGCATTTT | CASSPDDQPQHF
TRBJ1-1 | TRBD1 | TRBV19 | NA | TGTGCCAGTAGTACTGGGACAGCTTACACTGAAGCTTTCTTT | CASSTGTAYTEAFF
TRBJ1-4 | TRBD1 | TRBV7-9 | NA | TGTGCCAGCAGCTTCGGGACAGAAACTAATGAAAAACTGTTTTTT | CASSFGTETNEKLFF
TRBJ2-1 | TRBD2 | TRBV25-1 | few | TGTGCCAGCAGTGAATGGCGGGGGGGCGGGAATGAGCAGTTCTTC | CASSEWRGGGNEQFF
TRBJ1-4 | TRBD1 | TRBV5-1 | NA | TGCGCCAGCAGCACGGGACAGGGGTTGGAAAAACTGTTTTTT | CASSTGQGLEKLFF
TRBJ2-5 | TRBD1 | TRBV18 | NA | TGTGCCAGCTCACCTGGGACAGGTCAAGAGACCCAGTACTTC | CASSPGTGQETQYF
TRBJ2-1 | NA | TRBV11-3 | NA | TGTGCCAGCAGCTTAGCGTCCTACAATGAGCAGTTCTTC | CASSLASYNEQFF
TRBJ1-4 | NA | TRBV7-2 | NA | TGTGCCAGCAGCTTAGTTTCCAGAGCGGGTGAAAAACTGTTTTTT | CASSLVSRAGEKLFF
TRBJ2-1 | NA | TRBV2 | few | TGTGCCAGCAGTGACGGACTCCCCCCTTACAATGAGCAGTTCTTC | CASSDGLPPYNEQFF
TRBJ1-2 | NA | TRBV6-5 | NA | TGTGCCAGCAGTTTGGCCATAGGGGACCATGGCTACACCTTC | CASSLAIGDHGYTF
TRBJ1-4 | TRBD1 | TRBV10-1 | NA | TGCGCCAGTAGGGGGCGGAATGAAAAACTGTTTTTT | CASRGRNEKLFF
TRBJ1-5 | NA | TRBV7-2 | NA | TGTGCCAGCAGCTTTTCCCAGCCCAATCAGCCCCAGCATTTT | CASSFSQPNQPQHF
TRBJ2-7 | NA | TRBV7-9 | once | TGTGCCAGCAGCTTATCAGGGGCCGAGCAGTACTTC | CASSLSGAEQYF